This T cell receptor beta chain was sequenced for a study of cytomegalovirus exposure and HLA in healthy donors. CDR1 is GTSNPN, CDR2 SVGIG, per germline (reference sequence). The CDR3 has 13 residues. V lost 6 bases, J lost 9 bases, and 7 bases stayed unmatched. With respect to this clone: Its antigen is not identified.

13 Jbeta primers and 60 Vbeta primers were used for the PCR. Assay: immunoSEQ multiplex PCR; the TCRdb copy retains only in-frame clones and omits some. The data contain 90,000 to 100,000 clones, roughly 80% of them seen just once; the ten biggest clones take up roughly 2%. Study-level findings and limits: Later on, a genetic analysis was performed. It linked a missense variant in DCLRE1C with V- and J-gene trimming of TCR beta. A few V segments could not be told apart, such as TRBV6-2 and TRBV6-3, and were left out.

The origin of this receptor is a man between 40 and 49 years old in good health and CMV-seronegative. The specimen was PBMCs. The chain recombines TRBV30 with TRBJ2-1; TRBD1 agrees at 11 bases. In nucleotides, the CDR3 is TGTGCCTGCGGACAGGGGGCTAGAAGTGAGCAGTTCTTC. Its protein is CACGQGARSEQFF.